This T cell receptor beta chain is drawn from a study of T cells in Graves' hyperthyroidism and ophthalmopathy. Study observations and caveats: Blood also contained most expanded thyroid clonotypes above 0.001.

Exclusions: uncontrolled infection, other autoimmune disease, pregnancy, lactation. Isolation of PBMCs was performed on around 9.7 ml fresh peripheral blood. RNA transcripts served as the template for amplifying TCR beta CDR3 regions. RT-PCR in the first round (using the HTBI primer set) targeted the TCR CDR3. MiXCR, applied by TCRdb to the multiplex PCR reads, yields one record per CDR3 protein. Among approximately 330,000 distinct CDR3 sequences listed, roughly 13% were seen once. This clonotype was recorded many times. Its antigen is not known. The material sequenced was blood. The clonotype originates from a woman between 40 and 55 years old with Graves' ophthalmopathy.

Here the CDR3 DNA reads TGTGCCACCCAGATAATGGGGGACTATGGCTACACCTTC. Residues: CATQIMGDYGYTF. The J gene is TRBJ1-2, the V gene TRBV12-3 or TRBV12-4; D might be TRBD1 (5 bases). With 10 bases removed from V and 3 bases from J, the gap between germline ends came to 15 bases. The CDR3 is made up of 13 amino acids.